These 4 T cell receptor beta chains were sequenced from one sample in a study of T cells in Graves' hyperthyroidism and ophthalmopathy (dated by TCRdb to between 2018 and 2021). Receptors were amplified or captured by multiplex PCR. These reads were obtained on an Illumina HiSeq 2000. The TCR beta CDR3 regions were amplified from the RNA transcripts. The first round of RT-PCR for the TCR CDR3 was performed with the HTBI primer set and the Qiagen OneStep RT-PCR kit. TCRdb took the public reads, trimmed them with fastp at Q25, ran MiXCR for clone calling and kept in-frame beta chains. Rows are combined by CDR3 protein, so each entry shows the most common genes and DNA. The table for this sample lists about 590,000 distinct CDR3 sequences; 14% of them were counted only once. Roughly 7% of the sample rests with the top ten. Material for sequencing was blood. The receptor source for this set is a woman aged 18-29 years with Graves' ophthalmopathy.

This clonotype was observed a handful of times. The chain recombines TRBV20-1 with TRBJ2-2, with D perhaps matching TRBD1 (5 bases). The CDR3 loop spans 14 amino acids. With 3 bases removed from V and 0 bases from J, the gap between germline ends came to 8 bases. Germline V gene data show CDR1 as DFQATT and CDR2 as SNEGSKA (reference sequence). The CDR3 bases are TGCAGTGCTAGTGCAGGGTCGAACACCGGGGAGCTGTTTTTT. As protein: CSASAGSNTGELFF.

This clonotype was detected many times. The rearrangement uses TRBV7-6 and TRBJ2-5, with 7 positions matching TRBD1. CDR1 SGHVS and CDR2 FNYEAQ come from the germline V gene. This CDR3 contains 15 residues. J gave up 1 base and V 5 bases, and 7 bases lay outside the gene matches. For the CDR3, the DNA is TGTGCCAGCAGCGATTTACAGGGGCGCCAAGAGACCCAGTACTTC. Translating it yields CASSDLQGRQETQYF.

This chain uses TRBV4-1 with TRBJ1-1; the D is unclear. The germline gives CDR1 MGHRA, CDR2 YSYEKL. The CDR3 is 15 residues long. V was clipped by 3 bases and J by 4 bases, with 15 bases between them. CDR3 amino acids: CASSHLGLGSTEAFF. The CDR3 DNA follows: TGCGCCAGCAGCCATCTCGGGTTGGGGAGCACTGAAGCTTTCTTT.

This clonotype was picked up a small number of times. The chain combines TRBV20-1 with TRBJ2-5, with 9 positions matching TRBD1. V gave up 3 bases and J gave up 4 bases; unmatched junction bases: 9. This CDR3 spans 15 amino acids. CDR1 and CDR2 from the germline V gene are DFQATT and SNEGSKA (reference sequence). The DNA of the CDR3 is TGCAGTGCTAGCCCCCCCGACAGGGGGATAGAGACCCAGTACTTC. Encoded protein: CSASPPDRGIETQYF.